This T cell receptor (beta chain) was captured in a study of blood T cells in healthy people across ages. The germline CDR1 and CDR2 sequences are DFQATT and SNEGSKA (reference sequence). This CDR3 comprises 15 residues. J gave up 7 bases and V 0 bases, and 1 base lay outside the gene matches. Worth noting for this clonotype: Its antigen is not identified.

For the second PCR, which ran for about 7 to 12 cycles, a sample-barcoded 5' primer and a J-beta primer mix were used. TCRdb fed the 5' RACE reads into MiXCR, producing one record per CDR3 protein. The table shows 540,000 or so distinct CDR3 sequences, with 24% occurring only once. Study-level findings and limits: Higher diversity, along with more naive CD4+ cells, distinguished long-lived donors from aged donors. Per million T cells, the diversity of TCR beta decreased roughly linearly as age advanced.

These records were also assigned to another study, of T cells of mothers and their children. From that study: There were over 10 million TCR beta CDR3 reads from each mother and a few million from each child. Normalized overlap was always slightly, never significantly, higher in related than unrelated mother-child pairs.

The sequence came from a boy under 18 in good health. This chain joins TRBV20-1 and TRBJ2-1; TRBD2 matches 15 bases. Sequenced: blood. The CDR3 nucleotides are TGCAGTGCTAGAGAGGGGACTAGCGGGAGGAATGAGCAGTTCTTC. It translates to CSAREGTSGRNEQFF.